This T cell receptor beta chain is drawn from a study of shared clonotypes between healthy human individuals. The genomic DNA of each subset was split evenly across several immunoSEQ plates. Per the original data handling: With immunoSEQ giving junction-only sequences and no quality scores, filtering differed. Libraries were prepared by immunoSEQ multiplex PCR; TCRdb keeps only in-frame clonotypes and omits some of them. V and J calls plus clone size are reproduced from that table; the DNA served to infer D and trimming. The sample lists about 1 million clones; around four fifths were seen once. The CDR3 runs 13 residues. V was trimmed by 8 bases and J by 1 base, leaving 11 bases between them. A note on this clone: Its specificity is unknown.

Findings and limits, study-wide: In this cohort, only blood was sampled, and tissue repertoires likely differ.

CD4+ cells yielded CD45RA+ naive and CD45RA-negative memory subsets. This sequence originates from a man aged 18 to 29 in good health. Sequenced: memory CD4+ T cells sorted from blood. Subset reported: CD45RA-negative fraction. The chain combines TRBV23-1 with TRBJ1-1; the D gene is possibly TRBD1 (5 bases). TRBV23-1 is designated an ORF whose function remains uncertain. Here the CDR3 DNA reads TGCGCCAGCGGGACGGCAGAGAACACTGAAGCTTTCTTT. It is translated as CASGTAENTEAFF.